This T cell receptor (beta chain) stems from a study of blood T cell repertoires in COVID-19. Sequencing used immunoSEQ multiplex PCR; TCRdb keeps in-frame clones, though not all of them. The sample records about 200,000 clones, about 85% being singletons. The ends were cut back, 5 bases at V and 1 base at J, with 11 bases in the middle. Germline values: CDR1 WNHNN, CDR2 SYGVQD (reference sequence). This CDR3 spans 14 amino acids. V gene TRBV10-1 combines with J gene TRBJ2-5; a possible D gene is TRBD2 (5 bases). This sequence was found in a woman aged 80 or over with acute or convalescent COVID-19. The sequencing sample was made of peripheral blood. Here the CDR3 DNA reads TGCGCCAGCAGTCAAACTAGGGCCCAAGAGACCCAGTACTTC. This sequence encodes CASSQTRAQETQYF.